This T cell receptor (beta chain) was found in a study of response to subunit inactivated influenza vaccine. After removal of 2 bases from V and 5 bases from J, the junction contained 5 bases not matched to a gene. The germline CDR1 and CDR2 sequences are KGHSH and LQKENI. CDR3 length: 15 amino acids. TCRdb processed the RT-PCR reads anew with MiXCR; each CDR3 protein has one entry. The sample contains about 310,000 distinct CDR3 sequences, less than 25% of which appear only once. The chain couples TRBV18 to TRBJ2-5, with 10 bases identical to TRBD2. The sample here was PBMCs from blood, taken approximately 22 months after vaccination. The TCR comes from a man between 45 and 75 years old who received an inactivated influenza vaccine. CDR3: CASSPVLAGVETQYF. CDR3 coding DNA: TGTGCCAGCTCACCAGTCCTAGCGGGAGTGGAGACCCAGTACTTC.